This T cell receptor beta chain was captured by sequencing in a study of OX40 agonist ivuxolimab in advanced cancers. Overall study context: An anti-OX40 (CD134) antibody with agonistic activity, ivuxolimab, was administered to patients. Study-wide points: Expanded clones were, on average, more numerous among CD8+ T cells than CD4+. Compared with others, partial responders at 0.1-3.0 mg/kg displayed clonal expansion among the lowest.

Comment on this clone: Its antigen is still unknown.

Sequencing was performed with immunoSEQ multiplex PCR; in TCRdb, only in-frame clones are kept and a portion is missing. Among about 61,000 clones, around 86% were seen once, and the ten largest hold roughly 3.2%. This sample comprised CD4+ or CD8+ T cells sorted from blood, obtained in a trial of the OX40 agonist ivuxolimab. The receptor comes from an adult with an advanced solid tumor such as melanoma, head and neck, liver or kidney cancer.

CDR3 protein: CASSSDRNTEAFF. The CDR3 nucleotides are TGTGCCAGCAGCTCCGACAGAAACACTGAAGCTTTCTTT. The chain recombines TRBV11-1 with TRBJ1-1, with TRBD1 as a possible D gene (5 bases). Trimming took 4 bases from V and 2 from J, leaving 8 bases between them. CDR3 length: 13 residues. The V gene's germline CDR1 is SGHAT and CDR2 FQDESV (reference sequence).